The following is a TCR beta chain sequence with its context. The data belong to a study of blood T cells in healthy people across ages. CDR1 is DFQATT, CDR2 SNEGSKA, per germline (reference sequence). Trimming stripped 6 bases from V and 3 bases from J, with 16 bases between. The CDR3 spans 14 residues. Then a second PCR, running roughly 7 to 11 cycles, was carried out with a sample-barcoded 5' primer and a J-beta primer mix. TCRdb reprocessed the 5' RACE reads with MiXCR, giving one entry per CDR3 protein. This table holds more than 800,000 distinct CDR3 sequences, less than 35% found once. This clonotype was obtained from an elderly woman in good health. The chain employs TRBV20-1 and TRBJ2-3; tentative D call: TRBD1 (6 bases). Specimen: blood. CDR3 protein: CSAALRDKTDTQYF. In DNA, the CDR3 is TGCAGTGCAGCGCTCCGGGACAAAACAGATACGCAGTATTTT.